The present entry profiles one TCR beta chain with its context. The same CDR3 is also encoded by other DNA sequences in this sample. Profiled with immunoSEQ multiplex PCR; TCRdb holds only in-frame clones, not every one. The sample carries some 110,000 clones, 70% to 75% recorded once. The data originate from a study of blood T cell repertoires in COVID-19. Overall study context: Collection of acute and convalescent COVID-19 samples took place in the United States, Italy and Spain. T cells, B-cell-depleted T cells, or PBMCs supplied cDNA or gDNA.

The sample consisted of peripheral blood. The receptor comes from a human donor with acute or convalescent COVID-19. The donor label of this sample is uncertain.

The CDR3 nucleotides are TGTGCCAGCAGCCAGGGGGGGGCGCAGTATTTT. It codes for CASSQGGAQYF. The gene calls are TRBV3-1 (or the pseudogene TRBV3-2) and TRBJ2-3; 7 bases are a match to TRBD2. Germline assignment: CDR1 LGHDT and CDR2 YNNKEL (reference sequence). V was pared by 3 bases and J by 10 bases, with 1 base of the junction left unmatched. The CDR3 spans 11 residues.